This T cell receptor beta chain was retrieved from a study of a mutant IDH1 vaccine in newly diagnosed glioma (dated by TCRdb to the early 2020s). Background on the whole study: Of the 25 to 35 patients who were treated, around 62% were male and about 40% were female, and the mean age was about 37 years. Before enrollment, patients had received standard therapy of radiotherapy alone, temozolomide alone, or radiochemotherapy with temozolomide; most received the combination. Peripheral blood was collected at six visits: V03 (baseline), V05, V07, V10, V12 and V13. Longitudinal TCRB deep sequencing was done for some 26 treated patients, wherever samples were available for exploratory analyses.

Points on this clone: There is no known antigen for this receptor. Qualities for individual bases were not recorded, and no much larger clone is one base off.

Broad study findings and their caveats: Pseudoprogression seemed to be unrelated to changes in the top peripheral T cell clonotypes found by TCRB sequencing. Selection of PBMC samples for TCRB deep sequencing was based on availability. Immune responses induced by the vaccine were seen in roughly 95% of patients across multiple MHC alleles. According to the authors, sample limitations meant that analyses of patient blood samples could not be reproduced.

What the time point label conveys for this sample: baseline, week 1 (first vaccination visit). This specimen's treatment or condition label, interpreted: pre-vaccination baseline after standard-of-care therapy. All donors had newly diagnosed IDH1-mutant astrocytomas of WHO grade 3 or 4 that showed loss of nuclear ATRX. The samples were drawn from NOA16, a multicentre, single-arm, open-label phase I trial in Germany that tested a mutant IDH1 peptide vaccine in humans for the first time. Visit V03 blood draws served as the baseline sample for immunogenicity testing. The DNeasy Blood and Tissue Kit was used to extract genomic DNA from EDTA blood for TCRB sequencing. The CDR1 and CDR2 encoded by the germline V gene (reference sequence) are SGHNT and YYREEE. The CDR3 goes from the cysteine to the phenylalanine over 18 residues. The DNA shown is the 54-base CDR3, in frame from base 1. Ends trimmed: V by 4 bases, J by 0 bases; bases unmatched to a gene: 15.

The library was prepared using the immunoSEQ multiplex PCR assay. Rearranged TCR beta chain sequences were amplified using the hsTCRB Kit according to the manufacturer's protocol. TCRB libraries were sequenced on an Illumina MiSeq. Per the source publication's procedure: Demultiplexing, trimming and gene mapping were performed with the kit vendor's proprietary platform. TCRdb re-hosts the immuneACCESS table, in-frame sequences only. Its copies lack some clones; in the studies checked, an unresolved V gene accounts for under half of them, and the cause for the rest is not known. The V and J calls and clone size were taken over from that table, and D and trimming were inferred from the DNA. The sample table records tens of thousands of clones; around 80% of these occur just once. The leading ten clones occupy 5.3% of the sample.

The rearranged segments are TRBV5-4 and TRBJ2-7, with 8 bases matching TRBD1. The source of this sequence is a man in his forties or fifties with glioma. Some clones in this sample may be carry-over from other donors' samples. The sequences come from PBMCs, collected from a glioma patient treated with radiotherapy, temozolomide or both. The CDR3 in this case is CASSPGTGEFRLSYEQYF. The nucleotide sequence is TGTGCCAGCAGCCCCGGGACAGGAGAATTCCGCCTCTCCTACGAGCAGTACTTC.